The clone carrying this T cell receptor (beta chain) was seen a handful of times. This specimen belongs to a study of blood T cell repertoires in COVID-19. This CDR3 has 13 residues. Germline-derived CDR1 and CDR2 are MNHNS and SASEGT. V lost 2 bases and J 5 bases, leaving 8 bases between the germline ends. Source study methods: Using reference gene primer amplification, nucleated cell counts were estimated. The protocol was immunoSEQ multiplex PCR, while the TCRdb copy is restricted to in-frame clones and leaves out a portion. V, J and clone size derive from that table, while D and trimming were established from the DNA sequence. The sample contains about 21,000 clones, 79% of which appear only once.

The chain couples TRBV6-1 to TRBJ2-3; a possible D gene is TRBD1 (5 bases). The sequencing input was peripheral blood. The clonotype comes from a man older than 75 with acute or convalescent COVID-19. CDR3 DNA: TGTGCCAGCAGTGAACAAAGGGGAGATACGCAGTATTTT. This codes for CASSEQRGDTQYF.